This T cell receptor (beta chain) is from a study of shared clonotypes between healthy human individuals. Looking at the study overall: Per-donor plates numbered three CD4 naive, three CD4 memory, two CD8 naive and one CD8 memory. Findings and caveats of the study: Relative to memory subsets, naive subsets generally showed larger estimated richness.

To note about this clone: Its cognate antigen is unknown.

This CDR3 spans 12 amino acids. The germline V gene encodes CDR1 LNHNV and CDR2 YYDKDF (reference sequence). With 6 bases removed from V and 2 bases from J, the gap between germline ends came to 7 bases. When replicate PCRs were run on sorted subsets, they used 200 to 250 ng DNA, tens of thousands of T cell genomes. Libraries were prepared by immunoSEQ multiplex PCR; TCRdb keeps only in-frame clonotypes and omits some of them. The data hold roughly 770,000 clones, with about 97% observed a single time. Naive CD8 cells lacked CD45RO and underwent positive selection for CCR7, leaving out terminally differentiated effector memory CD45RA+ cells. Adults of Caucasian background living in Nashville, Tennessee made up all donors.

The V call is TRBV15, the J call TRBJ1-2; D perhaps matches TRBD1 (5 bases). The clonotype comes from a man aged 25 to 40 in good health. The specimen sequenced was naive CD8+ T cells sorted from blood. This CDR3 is CATSQGNYGYTF. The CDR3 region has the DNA TGTGCCACCAGTCAGGGCAACTATGGCTACACCTTC.